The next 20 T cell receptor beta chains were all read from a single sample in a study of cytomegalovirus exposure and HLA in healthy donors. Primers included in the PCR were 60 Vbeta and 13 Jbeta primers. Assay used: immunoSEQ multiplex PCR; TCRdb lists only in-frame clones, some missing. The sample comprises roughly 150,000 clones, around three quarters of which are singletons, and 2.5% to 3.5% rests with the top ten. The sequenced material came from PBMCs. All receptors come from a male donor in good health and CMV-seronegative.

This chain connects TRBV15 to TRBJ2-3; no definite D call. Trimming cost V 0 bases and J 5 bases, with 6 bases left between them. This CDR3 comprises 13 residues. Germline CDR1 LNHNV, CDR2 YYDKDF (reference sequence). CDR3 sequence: CATSRETRDTQYF. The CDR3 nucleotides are TGTGCCACCAGCAGAGAAACGCGAGATACGCAGTATTTT.

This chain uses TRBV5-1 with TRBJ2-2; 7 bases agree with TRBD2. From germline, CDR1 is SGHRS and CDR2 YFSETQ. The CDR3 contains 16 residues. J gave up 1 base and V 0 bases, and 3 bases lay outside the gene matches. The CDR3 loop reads CASSLAAGVNTGELFF. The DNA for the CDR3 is TGCGCCAGCAGCTTGGCCGCGGGGGTGAACACCGGGGAGCTGTTTTTT.

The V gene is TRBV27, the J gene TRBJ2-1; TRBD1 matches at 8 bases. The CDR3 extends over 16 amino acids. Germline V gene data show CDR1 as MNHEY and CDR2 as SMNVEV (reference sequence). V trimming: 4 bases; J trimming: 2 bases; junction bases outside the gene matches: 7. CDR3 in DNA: TGTGCCAGCAGTTCAAGGACAGGGCCCACCTACAATGAGCAGTTCTTC. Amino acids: CASSSRTGPTYNEQFF.

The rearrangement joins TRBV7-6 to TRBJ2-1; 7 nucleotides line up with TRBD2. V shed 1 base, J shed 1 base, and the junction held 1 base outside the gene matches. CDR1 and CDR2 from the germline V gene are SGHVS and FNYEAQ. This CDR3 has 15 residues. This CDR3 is CASSLERGSYNEQFF. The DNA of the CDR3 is TGTGCCAGCAGCTTAGAGCGGGGTTCCTACAATGAGCAGTTCTTC.

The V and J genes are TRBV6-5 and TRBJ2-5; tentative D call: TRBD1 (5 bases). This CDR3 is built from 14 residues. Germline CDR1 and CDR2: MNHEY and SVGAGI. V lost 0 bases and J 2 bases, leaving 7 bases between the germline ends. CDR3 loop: CASSYSYRQETQYF. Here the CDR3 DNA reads TGTGCCAGCAGTTACTCGTACAGGCAAGAGACCCAGTACTTC.

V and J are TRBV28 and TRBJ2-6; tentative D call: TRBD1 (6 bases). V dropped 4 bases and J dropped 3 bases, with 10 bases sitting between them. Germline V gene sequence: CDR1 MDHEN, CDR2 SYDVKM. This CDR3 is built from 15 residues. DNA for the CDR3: TGTGCCAGCAGTTCCAGGGGATTTGGGGCCAACGTCCTGACTTTC. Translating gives CASSSRGFGANVLTF.

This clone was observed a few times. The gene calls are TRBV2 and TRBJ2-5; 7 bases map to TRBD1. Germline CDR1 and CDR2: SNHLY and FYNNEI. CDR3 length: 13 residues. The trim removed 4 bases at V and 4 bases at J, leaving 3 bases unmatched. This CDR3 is CASSGDSSETQYF. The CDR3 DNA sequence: TGTGCCAGCAGTGGGGACAGCTCAGAGACCCAGTACTTC.

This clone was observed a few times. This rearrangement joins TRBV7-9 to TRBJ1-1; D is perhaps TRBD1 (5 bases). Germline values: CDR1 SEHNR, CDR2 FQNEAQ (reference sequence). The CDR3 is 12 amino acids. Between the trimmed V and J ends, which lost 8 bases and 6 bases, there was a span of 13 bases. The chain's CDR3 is CASGRQGAEAFF. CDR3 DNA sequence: TGTGCCAGCGGCCGCCAAGGGGCTGAAGCTTTCTTT.

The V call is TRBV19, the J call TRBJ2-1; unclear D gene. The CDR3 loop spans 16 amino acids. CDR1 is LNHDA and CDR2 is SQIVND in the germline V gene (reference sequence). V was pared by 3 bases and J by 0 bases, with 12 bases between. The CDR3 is CASSIWSTSSYNEQFF. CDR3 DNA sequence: TGTGCCAGTAGTATTTGGTCAACGAGCTCCTACAATGAGCAGTTCTTC.

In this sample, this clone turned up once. The CDR3 sequence: CASSSQGIRGNGYTF. CDR3 in DNA: TGTGCCAGCAGCTCCCAGGGGATTAGGGGTAATGGCTACACCTTC. The rearrangement joins TRBV7-2 to TRBJ1-2; the D gene is possibly TRBD1 (6 bases). Germline CDR1 and CDR2: SGHTA and FQGNSA. V lost 4 bases to trimming and J lost 6 bases, with 18 bases between them. The CDR3 has 15 amino acids. The variable domain in full, completed from reference TRBV7-2 and TRBJ1-2, reads GAGVSQSPSNKVTEKGKDVELRCDPISGHTALYWYRQSLGQGLEFLIYFQGNSAPDKSGLPSDRFSAERTGGSVSTLTIQRTQQEDSAVYLCASSSQGIRGNGYTFGSGTRLTVV.

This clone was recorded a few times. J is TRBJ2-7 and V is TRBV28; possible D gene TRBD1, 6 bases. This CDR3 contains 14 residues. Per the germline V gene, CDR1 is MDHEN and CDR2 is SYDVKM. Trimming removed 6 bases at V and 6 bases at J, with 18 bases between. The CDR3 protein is CASSSGTTPLEQYF. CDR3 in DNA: TGTGCCAGCAGCTCCGGGACAACCCCCCTCGAGCAGTACTTC.

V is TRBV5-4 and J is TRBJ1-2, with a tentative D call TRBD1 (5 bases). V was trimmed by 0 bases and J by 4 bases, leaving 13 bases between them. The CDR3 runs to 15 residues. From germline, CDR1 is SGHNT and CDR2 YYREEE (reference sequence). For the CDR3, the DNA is TGTGCCAGCAGCTTGGTCGGGGGTTTGGGCTATGGCTACACCTTC. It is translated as CASSLVGGLGYGYTF.

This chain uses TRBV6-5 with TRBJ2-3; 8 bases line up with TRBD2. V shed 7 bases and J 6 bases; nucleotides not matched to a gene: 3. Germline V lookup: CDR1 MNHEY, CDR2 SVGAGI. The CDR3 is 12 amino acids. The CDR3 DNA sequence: TGTGCCAGCACCTCTAGCGGGGATACGCAGTATTTT. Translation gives CASTSSGDTQYF.

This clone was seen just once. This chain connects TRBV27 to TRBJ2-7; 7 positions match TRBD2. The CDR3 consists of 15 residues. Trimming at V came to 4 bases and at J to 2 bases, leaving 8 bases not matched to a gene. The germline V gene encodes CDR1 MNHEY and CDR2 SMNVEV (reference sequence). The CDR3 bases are TGTGCCAGCAGTTCCCCGTTAGCGGGTGCCTACGAGCAGTACTTC. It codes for CASSSPLAGAYEQYF.

In nucleotides, the CDR3 is TGTGCCAGCAGACTACAGGGGACTCAGCCCCAGCATTTT. Translating gives CASRLQGTQPQHF. The rearrangement links TRBV27 to TRBJ1-5; 7 nucleotides line up with TRBD1. The V gene end was trimmed by 6 bases and the J gene end by 6 bases; junction bases not matched to a gene: 5. This CDR3 has 13 amino acids. Germline loops: CDR1 MNHEY, CDR2 SMNVEV (reference sequence).

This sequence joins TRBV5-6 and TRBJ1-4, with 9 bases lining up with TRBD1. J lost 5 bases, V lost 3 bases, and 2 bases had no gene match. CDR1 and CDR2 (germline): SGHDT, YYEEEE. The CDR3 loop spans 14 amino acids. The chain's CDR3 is CASSSGTGNEKLFF. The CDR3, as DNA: TGTGCCAGCAGCTCGGGGACAGGGAATGAAAAACTGTTTTTT.

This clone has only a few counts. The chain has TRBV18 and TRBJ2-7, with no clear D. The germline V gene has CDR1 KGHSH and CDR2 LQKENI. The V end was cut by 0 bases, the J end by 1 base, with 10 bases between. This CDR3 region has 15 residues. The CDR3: CASSPPSAGSYEQYF. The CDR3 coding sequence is TGTGCCAGCTCACCACCGTCAGCAGGATCCTACGAGCAGTACTTC.

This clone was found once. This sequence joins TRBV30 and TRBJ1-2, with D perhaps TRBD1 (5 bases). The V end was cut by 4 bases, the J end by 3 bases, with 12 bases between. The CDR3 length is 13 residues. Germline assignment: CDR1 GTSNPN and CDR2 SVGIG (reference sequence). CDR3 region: CAWNQGLHYGYTF. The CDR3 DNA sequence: TGTGCCTGGAATCAGGGACTGCACTATGGCTACACCTTC.

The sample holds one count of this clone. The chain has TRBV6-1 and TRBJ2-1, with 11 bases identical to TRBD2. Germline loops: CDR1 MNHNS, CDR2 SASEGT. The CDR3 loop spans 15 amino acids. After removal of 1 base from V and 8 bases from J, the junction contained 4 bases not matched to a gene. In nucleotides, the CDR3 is TGTGCCAGCAGTGAAGTAACTAGCGGGAGCGATGAGCAGTTCTTC. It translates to CASSEVTSGSDEQFF.

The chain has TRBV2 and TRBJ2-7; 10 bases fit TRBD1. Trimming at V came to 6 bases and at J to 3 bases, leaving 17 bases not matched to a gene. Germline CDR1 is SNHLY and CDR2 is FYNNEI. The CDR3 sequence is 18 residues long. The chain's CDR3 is CASSQIGTGVFIDYEQYF. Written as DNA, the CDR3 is TGTGCCAGCAGCCAAATCGGGACAGGGGTATTTATTGACTACGAGCAGTACTTC. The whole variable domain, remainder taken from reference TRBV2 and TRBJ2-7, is EPEVTQTPSHQVTQMGQEVILRCVPISNHLYFYWYRQILGQKVEFLVSFYNNEISEKSEIFDDQFSVERPDGSNFTLKIRSTKLEDSAMYFCASSQIGTGVFIDYEQYFGPGTRLTVT.